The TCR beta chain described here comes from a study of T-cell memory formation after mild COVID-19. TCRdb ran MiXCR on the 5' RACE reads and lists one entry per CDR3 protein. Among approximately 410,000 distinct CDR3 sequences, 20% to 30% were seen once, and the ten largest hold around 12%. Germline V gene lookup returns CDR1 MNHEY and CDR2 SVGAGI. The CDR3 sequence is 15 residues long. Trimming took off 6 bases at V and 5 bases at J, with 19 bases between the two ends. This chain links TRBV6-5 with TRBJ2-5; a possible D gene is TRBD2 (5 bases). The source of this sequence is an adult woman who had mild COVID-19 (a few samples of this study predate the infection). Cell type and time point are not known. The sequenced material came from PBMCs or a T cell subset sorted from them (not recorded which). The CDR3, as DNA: TGTGCCAGCAGCCACCCTCCGGAGGTGGGGGAGACCCAGTACTTC. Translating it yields CASSHPPEVGETQYF.